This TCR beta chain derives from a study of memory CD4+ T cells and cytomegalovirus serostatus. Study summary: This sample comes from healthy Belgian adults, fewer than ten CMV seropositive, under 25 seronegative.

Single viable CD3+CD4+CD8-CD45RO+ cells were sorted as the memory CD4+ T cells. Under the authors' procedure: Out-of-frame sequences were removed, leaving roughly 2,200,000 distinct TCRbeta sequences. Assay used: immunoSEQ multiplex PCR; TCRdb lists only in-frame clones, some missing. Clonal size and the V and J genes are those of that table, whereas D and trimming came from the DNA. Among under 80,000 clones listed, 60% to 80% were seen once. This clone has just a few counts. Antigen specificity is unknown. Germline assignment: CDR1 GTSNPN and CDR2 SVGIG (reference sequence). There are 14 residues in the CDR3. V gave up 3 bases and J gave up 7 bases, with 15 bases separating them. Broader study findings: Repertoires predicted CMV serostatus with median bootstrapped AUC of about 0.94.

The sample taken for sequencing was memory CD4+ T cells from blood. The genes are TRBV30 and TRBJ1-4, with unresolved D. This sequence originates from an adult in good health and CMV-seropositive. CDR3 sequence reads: CAWRKARIGEKLFF. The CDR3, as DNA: TGTGCCTGGAGGAAGGCGCGTATTGGTGAAAAACTGTTTTTT.